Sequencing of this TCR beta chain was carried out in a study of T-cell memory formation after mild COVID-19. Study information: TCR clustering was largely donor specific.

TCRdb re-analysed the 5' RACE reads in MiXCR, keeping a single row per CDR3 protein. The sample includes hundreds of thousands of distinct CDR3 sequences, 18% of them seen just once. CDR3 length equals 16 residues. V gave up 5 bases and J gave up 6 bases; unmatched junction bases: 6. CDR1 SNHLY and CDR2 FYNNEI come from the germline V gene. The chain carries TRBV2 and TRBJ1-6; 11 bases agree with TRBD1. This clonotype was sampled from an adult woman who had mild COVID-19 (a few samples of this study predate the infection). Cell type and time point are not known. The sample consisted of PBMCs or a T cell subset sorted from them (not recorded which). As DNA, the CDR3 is TGTGCCAGCAGTTCCGGGACAGGGGGGAGTAATTCACCCCTCCACTTT. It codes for CASSSGTGGSNSPLHF.